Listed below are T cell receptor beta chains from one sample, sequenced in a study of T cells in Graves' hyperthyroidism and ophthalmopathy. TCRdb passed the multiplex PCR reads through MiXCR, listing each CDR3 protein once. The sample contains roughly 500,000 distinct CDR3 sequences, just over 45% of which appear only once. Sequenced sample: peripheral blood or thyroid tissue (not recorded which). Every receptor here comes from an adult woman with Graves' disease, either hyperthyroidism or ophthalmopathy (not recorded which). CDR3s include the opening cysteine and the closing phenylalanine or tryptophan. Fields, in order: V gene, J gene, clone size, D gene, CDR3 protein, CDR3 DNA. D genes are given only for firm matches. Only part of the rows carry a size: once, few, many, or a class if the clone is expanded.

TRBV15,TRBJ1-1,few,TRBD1,CATSRERGLSGSEAFF,TGTGCCACCAGCAGAGAAAGGGGGCTAAGTGGGTCTGAAGCTTTCTTT
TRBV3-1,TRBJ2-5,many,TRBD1,CASSHGQGDQETQYF,TGTGCCAGCAGCCATGGACAGGGGGACCAAGAGACCCAGTACTTC
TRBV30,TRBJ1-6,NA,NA,CAWNEYGYNSPLHF,TGTGCCTGGAATGAGTACGGATATAATTCACCCCTCCACTTT
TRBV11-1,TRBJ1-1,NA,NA,CASSAGARSGAFF,TGTGCCAGCAGTGCCGGGGCCAGGAGCGGAGCTTTCTTT
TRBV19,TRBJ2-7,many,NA,CASSIGTQGKYF,TGTGCCAGTAGTATCGGGACGCAGGGGAAGTACTTC
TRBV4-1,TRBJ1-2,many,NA,CASSQVGVHGYTF,TGCGCCAGCAGCCAAGTAGGAGTCCATGGCTACACCTTC
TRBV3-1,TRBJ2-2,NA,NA,CASSQGLVYAGELFF,TGTGCCAGCAGCCAAGGTCTAGTGTATGCCGGGGAGCTGTTTTTT
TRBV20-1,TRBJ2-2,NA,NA,CSARSPGELFF,TGCAGTGCTAGGTCCCCCGGGGAGCTGTTTTTT
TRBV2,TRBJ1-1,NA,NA,CASRGWGGEAFF,TGTGCCAGCCGGGGCTGGGGCGGTGAGGCTTTCTTT
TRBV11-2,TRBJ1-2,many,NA,CASSPRPLLDYGYTF,TGTGCCAGCAGCCCGAGGCCCTTACTGGACTATGGCTACACCTTC
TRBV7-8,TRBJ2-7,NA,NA,CASSRDYNYGQYF,TGTGCCAGCAGCCGTGACTATAACTACGGGCAGTACTTC
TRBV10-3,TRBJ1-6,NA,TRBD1,CATRQGPYNSPLHF,TGTGCCACAAGACAGGGGCCCTATAATTCACCCCTCCACTTT
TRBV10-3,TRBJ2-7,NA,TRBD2,CAIGDLAVTGELYF,TGTGCCATCGGGGATCTAGCGGTCACCGGGGAGCTGTACTTC
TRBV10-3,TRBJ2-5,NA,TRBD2,CAIKPQSGLAGGMMETQYF,TGTGCCATCAAGCCCCAATCGGGACTAGCGGGGGGGATGATGGAGACCCAGTACTTC
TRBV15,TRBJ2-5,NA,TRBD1,CATSSFRRGRETQYF,TGTGCCACCAGCAGCTTCCGCAGGGGGCGTGAGACCCAGTACTTC
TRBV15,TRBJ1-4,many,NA,CATSRAAGVEKLFF,TGTGCCACCAGCAGAGCGGCAGGGGTAGAAAAACTGTTTTTT
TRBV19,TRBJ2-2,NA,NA,CASSSGTGLSRELFF,TGTGCCAGCAGTTCCGGGACGGGCTTATCGAGGGAGCTGTTTTTT
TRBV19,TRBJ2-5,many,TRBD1,CASSLFLGTDGQETQYF,TGTGCCAGTAGTCTATTCTTGGGGACAGACGGGCAAGAGACCCAGTACTTC
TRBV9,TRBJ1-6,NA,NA,CASSPWVGGTNSPLHF,TGTGCCAGCAGCCCGTGGGTTGGCGGGACCAATTCACCCCTCCACTTT
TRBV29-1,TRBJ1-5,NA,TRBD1,CSVGQGHQPQHF,TGCAGCGTAGGACAGGGCCATCAGCCCCAGCATTTT
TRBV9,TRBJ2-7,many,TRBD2,CASSLRLAGGEQYF,TGTGCCAGCAGCCTCCGACTAGCAGGCGGAGAGCAGTACTTC
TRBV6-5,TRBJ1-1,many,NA,CASSSGVTRRTEAFF,TGTGCCAGCAGTTCTGGCGTTACACGACGCACTGAAGCTTTCTTT
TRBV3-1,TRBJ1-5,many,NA,CASSQTSGGSQPQHF,TGTGCCAGCAGCCAAACAAGTGGGGGGTCTCAGCCCCAGCATTTT
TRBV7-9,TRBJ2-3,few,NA,CASSPAIAGSSTDTQYF,TGTGCCAGCAGCCCCGCCATTGCGGGTTCTAGCACAGATACGCAGTATTTT
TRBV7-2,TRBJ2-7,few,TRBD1,CASSLYRDRVYEQYF,TGTGCCAGCAGCTTATACCGGGACAGGGTCTACGAGCAGTACTTC
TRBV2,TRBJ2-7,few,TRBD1,CATGTGPYEQYF,TGTGCTACCGGGACAGGCCCCTACGAGCAGTACTTC